The present T cell receptor beta chain was sequenced within a study of blood T cell repertoires in COVID-19. About the research overall: Acute-phase and convalescent COVID-19 samples originated in the United States, Italy and Spain.

As processed by the authors: Reference gene primers were amplified, and this amplification served to estimate nucleated cell counts. The protocol was immunoSEQ multiplex PCR, while the TCRdb copy is restricted to in-frame clones and leaves out a portion. The DNA gave D and trimming, while V, J and clone size come from that table. This repertoire shows some 270,000 clones, around 85% found once; its top ten account for 9.5% to 12%. The germline CDR1 and CDR2 sequences are SGHDN and FVKESK. This CDR3 comprises 19 residues. V was trimmed by 0 bases and J by 0 bases, leaving 20 bases between them. The chain employs TRBV14 and TRBJ1-1, with a possible D match to TRBD1 (5 bases). The sequenced sample was peripheral blood. The sequence was obtained from a woman in her 70s with acute or convalescent COVID-19. This CDR3 is CASSQDRGQGILMNTEAFF. CDR3 DNA: TGTGCCAGCAGCCAAGATAGGGGCCAGGGTATTTTGATGAACACTGAAGCTTTCTTT.